This TCR beta chain was observed in a study of T-cell memory formation after mild COVID-19. This clonotype came up a few times. The V segment lost 7 bases and the J segment 11 bases; nucleotides outside the gene matches: 8. Per the germline V gene, CDR1 is DFQATT and CDR2 is SNEGSKA (reference sequence). The length of the CDR3 is 11 residues. MiXCR, applied by TCRdb to the 5' RACE reads, yields one record per CDR3 protein. Of under 450,000 distinct CDR3 sequences detected, roughly 14% appear once; the ten largest clones hold under 25%. The sample consisted of PBMCs or a T cell subset sorted from them (not recorded which). The chain uses TRBV20-1 and TRBJ1-5; 7 nucleotides agree with TRBD1. This TCR derives from a man in his late teens or twenties who had mild COVID-19 (a few samples of this study predate the infection). Cell type and time point are not known. The CDR3 nucleotides read TGCAGTGTTACACGGACAGGAGCCCAGCATTTT. This translates into CSVTRTGAQHF.